The TCR beta chain under discussion was sequenced for a study of blood T cells in healthy people across ages. Study-level points and caveats: Roughly linearly, TCR beta diversity per million T cells fell as age increased. Investigators viewed diversity estimates from one million T cells as underestimates, the study reported.

This clonotype was seen more than once but under ten times. What it binds is not known. Next came a second PCR, run for about 6 to 12 cycles, which used a sample-barcoded 5' primer along with a J-beta primer mix. TCRdb recomputed calls from the 5' RACE reads with MiXCR, one row per CDR3 protein. The profile shows about 970,000 distinct CDR3 sequences, just over 50% of them singletons. Germline V CDR1 and CDR2: KGHSH, LQKENI. The CDR3 covers 15 residues. Trimming took 3 bases from V and 4 from J, leaving 15 bases between them. Sequencing was carried out using blood. The chain carries TRBV18 and TRBJ2-5; D may be TRBD1 (6 bases). The sequence came from a woman aged 60 to 75 in good health. CDR3 in amino acids: CASSPSGQQLETQYF. CDR3 nucleotides: TGTGCCAGCTCACCCTCTGGACAGCAATTAGAGACCCAGTACTTC.